The clone carrying this TCR beta chain was seen at least ten times. Its target is unknown. Scientists made TCR beta libraries using quantitative 5'-RACE with molecular barcodes. TCRdb independently ran MiXCR on the 5' RACE reads; one entry per CDR3 protein. The data show 210,000 or so distinct CDR3 sequences, with 7% to 10% seen just once and roughly 4.9% held by the top ten. The data were obtained in a study of CD8 T cells in ankylosing spondylitis. Study observations and caveats: In ankylosing spondylitis blood, a motif of roughly 8 highly homologous TCR beta variants appeared characteristic. Clones linked to disease were reported to show significant enrichment in matched ankylosing spondylitis synovial fluid. Disease-associated clonotypes exhibited CD8+ identity and were relatively infrequent in peripheral blood.

The length of the CDR3 is 12 residues. V shed 5 bases and J shed 7 bases, with 11 bases lying between them. The receptor comes from a female donor with ankylosing spondylitis or in good health (not recorded which). Input material: blood, either unsorted or a sorted T cell fraction (not recorded which). The chain recombines TRBV12-3 or TRBV12-4 with TRBJ1-2; D is ambiguous. The CDR3 coding sequence is TGTGCCAGCAGTGCGAGCGAAAGTGGCTACACCTTC. Translated, it gives CASSASESGYTF.